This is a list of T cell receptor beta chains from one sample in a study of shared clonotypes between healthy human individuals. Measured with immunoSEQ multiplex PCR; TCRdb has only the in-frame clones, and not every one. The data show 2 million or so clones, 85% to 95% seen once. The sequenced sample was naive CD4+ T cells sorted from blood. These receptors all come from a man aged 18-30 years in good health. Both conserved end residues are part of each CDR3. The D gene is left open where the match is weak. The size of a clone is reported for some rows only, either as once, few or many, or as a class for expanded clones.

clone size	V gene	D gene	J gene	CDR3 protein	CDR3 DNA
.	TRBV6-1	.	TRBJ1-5	CASRRGVGQPQHF	TGTGCCAGCCGGCGGGGGGTAGGGCAGCCCCAGCATTTT
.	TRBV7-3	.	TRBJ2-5	CASSLGGLETQYF	TGTGCCAGCAGCTTAGGGGGGCTGGAGACCCAGTACTTC
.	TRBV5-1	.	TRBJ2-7	CASSLAAGAVSYEQYF	TGCGCCAGCAGCTTGGCAGCAGGGGCCGTTTCCTACGAGCAGTACTTC
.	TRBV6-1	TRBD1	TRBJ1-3	CASQAQGAGNTIYF	TGTGCCAGCCAGGCTCAGGGGGCTGGAAACACCATATATTTT
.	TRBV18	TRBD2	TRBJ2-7	CASSPPASGTYEQYF	TGTGCCAGCTCACCGCCCGCTAGCGGGACCTACGAGCAGTACTTC
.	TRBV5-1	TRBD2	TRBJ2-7	CASSHGASSGSYEQYF	TGCGCCAGCAGCCATGGGGCCTCTAGCGGGTCCTACGAGCAGTACTTC
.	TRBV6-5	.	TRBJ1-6	CASSYVSRLGSPLHF	TGTGCCAGCAGTTACGTTAGCAGACTCGGTTCACCCCTCCACTTT
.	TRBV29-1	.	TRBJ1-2	CSVESAASNYGYTF	TGCAGCGTCGAATCGGCGGCATCTAACTATGGCTACACCTTC
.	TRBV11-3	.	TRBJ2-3	CASSLGRGPDTQYF	TGTGCCAGCAGCCTCGGACGGGGGCCAGATACGCAGTATTTT
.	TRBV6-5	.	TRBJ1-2	CASSPAGLRSRYTF	TGTGCCAGCAGCCCCGCGGGTCTAAGGTCTCGCTACACCTTC
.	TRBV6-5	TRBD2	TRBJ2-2	CASSPSGVNTGELFF	TGTGCCAGCAGCCCTAGCGGGGTGAACACCGGGGAGCTGTTTTTT
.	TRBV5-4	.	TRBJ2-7	CASSAQGPSEQYF	TGTGCCAGCAGCGCACAGGGCCCCTCCGAGCAGTACTTC
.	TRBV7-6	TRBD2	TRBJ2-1	CASSLAGRADNEQFF	TGTGCCAGCAGCCTAGCGGGACGGGCGGACAATGAGCAGTTCTTC
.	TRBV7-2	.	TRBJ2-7	CASSLVGVDEQYF	TGTGCCAGCAGCTTAGTAGGGGTGGACGAGCAGTACTTC
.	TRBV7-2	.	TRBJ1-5	CASSLRGGSNQPQHF	TGTGCCAGCAGCTTACGTGGGGGAAGCAATCAGCCCCAGCATTTT
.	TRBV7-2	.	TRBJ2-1	CASSLNGGPFLRDEQFF	TGTGCCAGCAGCCTCAACGGGGGGCCATTCCTTAGGGATGAGCAGTTCTTC
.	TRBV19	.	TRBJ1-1	CASSIAGSMNTEAFF	TGTGCCAGTAGTATAGCTGGGAGCATGAACACTGAAGCTTTCTTT
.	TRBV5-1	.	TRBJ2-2	CASRETGSTGELFF	TGCGCCAGCAGGGAAACAGGGAGCACCGGGGAGCTGTTTTTT
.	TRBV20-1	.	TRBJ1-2	CIPKNSGGYTF	TGCATTCCCAAAAACAGTGGTGGCTACACCTTC
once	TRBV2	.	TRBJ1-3	CASSAEMLSGNTIYF	TGTGCCAGCAGTGCCGAGATGCTCTCTGGAAACACCATATATTTT
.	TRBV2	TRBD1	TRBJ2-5	CASRRQGETQYF	TGTGCCAGCAGAAGACAGGGCGAGACCCAGTACTTC
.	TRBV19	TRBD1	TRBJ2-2	CASSKGQGFTGELFF	TGTGCCAGTAGTAAAGGACAGGGATTCACCGGGGAGCTGTTTTTT
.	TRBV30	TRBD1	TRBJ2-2	CAWSGQGNTGELFF	TGTGCCTGGTCGGGACAGGGGAACACCGGGGAGCTGTTTTTT
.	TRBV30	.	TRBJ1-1	CAWSTNGGTEAFF	TGTGCCTGGAGTACTAACGGGGGCACTGAAGCTTTCTTT
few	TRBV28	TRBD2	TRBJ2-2	CASSLAGGNTGELFF	TGTGCCAGCAGTTTAGCGGGGGGGAACACCGGGGAGCTGTTTTTT
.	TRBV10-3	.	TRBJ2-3	CAISTGRSPTDTQYF	TGTGCCATCAGTACGGGGCGGAGCCCCACAGATACGCAGTATTTT
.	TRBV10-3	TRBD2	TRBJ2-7	CATYGGSSYEQYF	TGTGCCACCTACGGGGGGAGCTCCTACGAGCAGTACTTC
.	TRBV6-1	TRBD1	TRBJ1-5	CASSEQGAGRQPQHF	TGTGCCAGCAGTGAACAGGGGGCAGGGAGGCAGCCCCAGCATTTT
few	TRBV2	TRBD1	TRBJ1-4	CASSEEVGDRWGEKLFF	TGTGCGTCCTCAGAAGAGGTGGGGGACAGGTGGGGTGAAAAACTGTTTTTT
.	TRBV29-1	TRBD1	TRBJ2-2	CSGRQGAAGELFF	TGCAGCGGTCGACAGGGTGCAGCCGGGGAGCTGTTTTTT
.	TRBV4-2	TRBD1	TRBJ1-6	CASSGPGGSNNSPLHF	TGTGCCAGCAGCGGACCAGGGGGATCAAATAATTCACCCCTCCACTTT
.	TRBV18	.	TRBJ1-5	CASSSRQPSTQYSNQPQHF	TGTGCCAGCTCATCGCGACAGCCTTCCACCCAATATAGCAATCAGCCCCAGCATTTT
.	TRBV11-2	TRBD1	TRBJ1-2	CASSSDPGTGGLSYTF	TGTGCCAGCAGCTCAGATCCCGGGACAGGGGGCCTGAGCTACACCTTC
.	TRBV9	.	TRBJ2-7	CASSKTGYEQYF	TGTGCCAGCAGCAAAACTGGCTACGAGCAGTACTTC
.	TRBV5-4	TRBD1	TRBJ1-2	CASSLDRGRIHTNYGYTF	TGTGCCAGCAGCCTTGACAGGGGGCGGATTCACACCAACTATGGCTACACCTTC
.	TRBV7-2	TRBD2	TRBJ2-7	CASSLWGGSYEQYF	TGTGCCAGCAGCTTATGGGGCGGGAGCTACGAGCAGTACTTC
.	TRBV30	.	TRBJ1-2	CAVTTSYGYTF	TGTGCCGTCACCACCAGCTATGGCTACACCTTC
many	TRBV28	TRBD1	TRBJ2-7	CASSPDRAGYEQYF	TGTGCCAGCAGCCCCGACAGGGCGGGCTACGAGCAGTACTTC
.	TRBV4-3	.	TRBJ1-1	CASSQDPSGGTEAFF	TGCGCCAGCAGCCAAGATCCATCGGGGGGCACTGAAGCTTTCTTT
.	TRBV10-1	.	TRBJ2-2	CASRPGTANTGELFF	TGCGCCAGCAGACCCGGGACGGCGAACACCGGGGAGCTGTTTTTT
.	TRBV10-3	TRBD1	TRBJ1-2	CAIGGQGPANYGYTF	TGTGCCATCGGGGGACAGGGCCCCGCTAACTATGGCTACACCTTC
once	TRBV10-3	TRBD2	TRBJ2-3	CAISALAGADTQYF	TGTGCCATCAGTGCACTAGCGGGAGCAGATACGCAGTATTTT
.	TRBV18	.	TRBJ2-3	CASSPVSVAADTQYF	TGTGCCAGCTCACCAGTGTCCGTAGCGGCAGATACGCAGTATTTT
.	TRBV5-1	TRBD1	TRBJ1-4	CASSSGQGWEKLFF	TGCGCCAGCAGCTCGGGACAGGGGTGGGAAAAACTGTTTTTT
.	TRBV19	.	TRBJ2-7	CASSIYRSTFYEQYF	TGTGCCAGTAGTATTTACAGGTCCACCTTTTACGAGCAGTACTTC
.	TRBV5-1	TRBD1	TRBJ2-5	CASSLAEGAGETQYF	TGCGCCAGCAGCTTGGCCGAGGGGGCCGGGGAGACCCAGTACTTC
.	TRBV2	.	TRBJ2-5	CASTWDVETQYF	TGTGCCAGCACTTGGGATGTTGAGACCCAGTACTTC
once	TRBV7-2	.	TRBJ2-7	CASSLVNLGHPKASYEQYF	TGTGCCAGCAGCTTAGTCAATCTGGGACATCCTAAGGCCTCCTACGAGCAGTACTTC
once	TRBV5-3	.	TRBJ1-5	CARSLTLEFDQPQHF	TGTGCCAGAAGCCTGACGTTGGAGTTCGATCAGCCCCAGCATTTT
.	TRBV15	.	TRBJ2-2	CATSKGGVDLPGELFF	TGTGCCACCAGCAAAGGGGGAGTGGATCTTCCCGGGGAGCTGTTTTTT